This T cell receptor beta chain was recovered during a study of T cell changes during pregnancy in multiple sclerosis. Repertoires were generated with immunoSEQ multiplex PCR, while TCRdb's copy carries only in-frame clones and drops some. The sample lists around 56,000 clones; roughly nine tenths were seen once. The CDR3 contains 14 residues. Germline V lookup: CDR1 SGHNT, CDR2 YENEEA. Deletions cut 5 bases from V and 2 bases from J, with 9 bases between. This specimen consisted of CD4+ T cells from peripheral blood mononuclear cells, obtained in the third trimester of pregnancy. This TCR was recovered from a female donor with multiple sclerosis, enrolled in a pregnancy study. The chain joins TRBV11-3 to TRBJ2-2; D remains unclear. The CDR3 DNA follows: TGTGCCAGCAGCCCCAGGCGTAACACCGGGGAGCTGTTTTTT. It codes for CASSPRRNTGELFF.